Listed below are T cell receptor beta chains from one sample, sequenced in a study of human T cells and chemical hapten exposure. TCRdb processed the RACE reads anew with MiXCR; each CDR3 protein has one entry. The table has approximately 81,000 distinct CDR3 sequences, 7% to 9% seen once; the top ten hold roughly 1.5%. Sequenced: whole blood. The receptors stem from a male donor in good health. Some clones in this sample may be carry-over from other donors' samples. CDR3s include the opening cysteine and the closing phenylalanine or tryptophan. D genes are given only for firm matches. The size field is filled for only some rows; it gives once, few, many or a size class.

clone_size: few
d_call: -
v_call: TRBV18
j_call: TRBJ1-1
cdr3_nt: TGTGCCAGCTCACCACTTTCACCGGGACAGAACACTGAAGCTTTCTTT
cdr3_aa: CASSPLSPGQNTEAFF

clone_size: -
d_call: -
v_call: TRBV5-1
j_call: TRBJ2-5
cdr3_nt: TGCGCCAGCAGACAGGTCCTGGAGACCCATTACTTC
cdr3_aa: CASRQVLETHYF

clone_size: many
d_call: TRBD2
v_call: TRBV2
j_call: TRBJ2-5
cdr3_nt: TGTGCCAGCAGGAGGACTAGCGGAGTCCAAGAGACCCAGTACTTC
cdr3_aa: CASRRTSGVQETQYF

clone_size: few
d_call: TRBD2
v_call: TRBV4-3
j_call: TRBJ2-3
cdr3_nt: TGCGCCAGCAGCCACGGCGGGGGGGCCGAAGATACGCAGTATTTT
cdr3_aa: CASSHGGGAEDTQYF

clone_size: many
d_call: -
v_call: TRBV6-5
j_call: TRBJ2-2
cdr3_nt: TGTGCCAGCAGCCAGAAGAACACCGGGGAGCTGTTTTTT
cdr3_aa: CASSQKNTGELFF

clone_size: many
d_call: TRBD1
v_call: TRBV2
j_call: TRBJ1-4
cdr3_nt: TGTGCCAGCAGTGAAGCTGGGAACGGCAGGGGGAGTGAAAAACTGTTTTTT
cdr3_aa: CASSEAGNGRGSEKLFF

clone_size: many
d_call: -
v_call: TRBV30
j_call: TRBJ1-5
cdr3_nt: TGTGCCTGGAGTGTGGCAGGGGACTTGCCCCAGCATTTT
cdr3_aa: CAWSVAGDLPQHF

clone_size: -
d_call: -
v_call: TRBV5-4
j_call: TRBJ1-1
cdr3_nt: TGTGCCAGCAGCTTGTTTCACAGGGCAGCGACAGAAGCTTTCTTT
cdr3_aa: CASSLFHRAATEAFF

clone_size: many
d_call: -
v_call: TRBV11-2
j_call: TRBJ1-5
cdr3_nt: TGTGCCAGCAGCCCGGCACAGGGCGAGGGCAATCAGCCCCAGCATTTT
cdr3_aa: CASSPAQGEGNQPQHF

clone_size: few
d_call: -
v_call: TRBV2
j_call: TRBJ2-5
cdr3_nt: TGTGCCAGCATCCAGGGACGGCGGGTCCAAGAGACCCAGTACTTC
cdr3_aa: CASIQGRRVQETQYF

clone_size: few
d_call: TRBD2
v_call: TRBV29-1
j_call: TRBJ2-1
cdr3_nt: TGCAGCGTTCCAAGCGGGGGCCGGCTTTACAATGAGCAGTTCTTC
cdr3_aa: CSVPSGGRLYNEQFF

clone_size: few
d_call: TRBD1
v_call: TRBV6-5
j_call: TRBJ2-7
cdr3_nt: TGTGCCAGCAGTCGGGACAGGTTAAGCTCCTACGAGCAGTACTTC
cdr3_aa: CASSRDRLSSYEQYF

clone_size: -
d_call: -
v_call: TRBV25-1
j_call: TRBJ2-2
cdr3_nt: TGTGCCAGCACCCTCGGCTCGGCCGGGGAGCTGTTTTTT
cdr3_aa: CASTLGSAGELFF

clone_size: few
d_call: TRBD1
v_call: TRBV5-1
j_call: TRBJ2-1
cdr3_nt: TGCGCCAGCAGCCCCGAGGGCAGGGGGCACAATGAGCAGTTCTTC
cdr3_aa: CASSPEGRGHNEQFF

clone_size: -
d_call: TRBD1
v_call: TRBV27
j_call: TRBJ2-7
cdr3_nt: TGTGCCAGCAGTTTAGATATTAACAGGGGCTACGAGCAGTACTTC
cdr3_aa: CASSLDINRGYEQYF

clone_size: -
d_call: TRBD1
v_call: TRBV3-1
j_call: TRBJ1-1
cdr3_nt: TGTGCCAGCACCCCCGGGGACAGGAGGAACACTGAAGCTTTCTTT
cdr3_aa: CASTPGDRRNTEAFF

clone_size: few
d_call: -
v_call: TRBV6-1
j_call: TRBJ1-5
cdr3_nt: TGTGCCAGCAGTGAATATCAGGACCTTAGCAATCAGCCCCAGCATTTT
cdr3_aa: CASSEYQDLSNQPQHF

clone_size: -
d_call: -
v_call: TRBV14
j_call: TRBJ1-4
cdr3_nt: TGTGCCAGCAGCTTCGGTGAGGACGAAAAACTGTTTTTT
cdr3_aa: CASSFGEDEKLFF

clone_size: few
d_call: TRBD1
v_call: TRBV12-3/TRBV12-4
j_call: TRBJ1-3
cdr3_nt: TGTGCCAGCACCCTGGACAGGGAAGCTGGAAACACCATATATTTT
cdr3_aa: CASTLDREAGNTIYF

clone_size: many
d_call: -
v_call: TRBV10-3
j_call: TRBJ1-1
cdr3_nt: TGTGCCAGTGGGCGGCGGACGGGAGGCGACACTGAAGCTTTCTTT
cdr3_aa: CASGRRTGGDTEAFF

clone_size: -
d_call: TRBD2
v_call: TRBV20-1
j_call: TRBJ2-1
cdr3_nt: TGCAGTGCCTGGCTGGGACTAGCGGGGGGGGATGAGCAGTTCTTC
cdr3_aa: CSAWLGLAGGDEQFF

clone_size: -
d_call: -
v_call: TRBV6-6
j_call: TRBJ1-1
cdr3_nt: TGTGCCAGCACAGCCATGAACACTGAAGCTTTCTTT
cdr3_aa: CASTAMNTEAFF

clone_size: few
d_call: -
v_call: TRBV10-3
j_call: TRBJ2-6
cdr3_nt: TGTGCCATCAGTGCTGGGACCTCTGGGGCCAACGTCCTGACTTTC
cdr3_aa: CAISAGTSGANVLTF

clone_size: -
d_call: -
v_call: TRBV18
j_call: TRBJ2-5
cdr3_nt: TGTGCCAGCTCACCCAGTACGGAGACCCAGTACTTC
cdr3_aa: CASSPSTETQYF

clone_size: few
d_call: -
v_call: TRBV4-1
j_call: TRBJ2-7
cdr3_nt: TGCGCCAGCAGCCAGAGGGACGGCACCTACGAGCAGTACTTC
cdr3_aa: CASSQRDGTYEQYF

clone_size: few
d_call: -
v_call: TRBV6-5
j_call: TRBJ1-5
cdr3_nt: TGTGCCAGCAGTCCCATCGGAAGCGGTAGGGGACAGCCCCAGCATTTT
cdr3_aa: CASSPIGSGRGQPQHF

clone_size: many
d_call: -
v_call: TRBV30
j_call: TRBJ1-6
cdr3_nt: TGTGCCTGGAGTGTACCCGGGAATTCACCCCTCCACTTT
cdr3_aa: CAWSVPGNSPLHF

clone_size: -
d_call: -
v_call: TRBV12-3/TRBV12-4
j_call: TRBJ2-1
cdr3_nt: TGTGCCAGCAGTTTAACGGACGTGAATGAGCAGTTCTTC
cdr3_aa: CASSLTDVNEQFF